This is a list of T cell receptor beta chains from one sample in a study of identical twins. TCRdb redid the calling of the 5' RACE reads with MiXCR, one entry per CDR3 protein. The repertoire consists of 1.5 million to 2 million distinct CDR3 sequences, with about 31% occurring once and the leading ten covering 0.25% to 0.3%. The sample taken for sequencing was cord blood. The receptors shown here come from a newborn girl in good health. CDR3s include the opening cysteine and the closing phenylalanine or tryptophan. The order of the fields is D gene, V gene, J gene, clone size, CDR3 DNA, CDR3 protein. A D gene is named only where the DNA matches it firmly. A clone size is listed for some rows: how often the clone was seen (once, few, many), or a class if it is expanded.

NA,TRBV5-1,TRBJ2-5,NA,TGCGCCAGCAGCGCCGTAGGGGGGAGAGCGTACCAAGAGACCCAGTACTTC,CASSAVGGRAYQETQYF
TRBD2,TRBV4-1,TRBJ2-4,few,TGCGCCAGCAGCCCATCAAGCGGGAGAGACATTCAGTACTTC,CASSPSSGRDIQYF
TRBD1,TRBV5-1,TRBJ2-2,NA,TGCGCCAGCAGCTTGAGAGACAGGGGGCGCACCGGGGAGCTGTTTTTT,CASSLRDRGRTGELFF
TRBD2,TRBV6-1,TRBJ2-5,NA,TGTGCCAGCAGGGGGGGACTAGCCTCGGCCAATGAGCAGTACTTC,CASRGGLASANEQYF
NA,TRBV9,TRBJ2-5,NA,TGTGCCAGCAGCGTAGCGGCGACATTACTTCAAGAGACCCAGTACTTC,CASSVAATLLQETQYF
TRBD2,TRBV29-1,TRBJ2-3,NA,TGCAGCGTTGAAAATCAGCGGGGATATAGCACAGATACGCAGTATTTT,CSVENQRGYSTDTQYF
NA,TRBV5-6,TRBJ2-5,NA,TGTGCCAGCAGCCGAGGGACTGATCAAGAGACCCAGTACTTC,CASSRGTDQETQYF
NA,TRBV25-1,TRBJ1-5,few,TGTGCCAGCAGTGATCGCAGGGACAATCAGCCCCAGCATTTT,CASSDRRDNQPQHF
NA,TRBV3-1,TRBJ1-1,few,TGTGCCAGCAGCCCCCTCGGACAGCACAGAGGGAACACTGAAGCTTTCTTT,CASSPLGQHRGNTEAFF
NA,TRBV14,TRBJ2-7,many,TGTGCCAGCAGGGGAAAAACCTACGAGCAGTACTTC,CASRGKTYEQYF
NA,TRBV12-3/TRBV12-4,TRBJ2-1,few,TGTGCCAGCAGTTTAGCGACTAGTTATTATAACTTGAATGAGCAGTTCTTC,CASSLATSYYNLNEQFF
NA,TRBV28,TRBJ2-1,NA,TGTGCCAGCTGCCGGGGAGGGACAGGTGTCAATGAGCAGTTCTTC,CASCRGGTGVNEQFF